This is a list of T cell receptor beta chains from one sample in a study of shared clonotypes between healthy human individuals. Profiling relied on immunoSEQ multiplex PCR, and the TCRdb table lists in-frame clones only, not all of them. Counted here are approximately 530,000 clones, 90% to 96% occurring once; the ten biggest clones make up about 0.057%. Sequences were obtained from naive CD4+ T cells sorted from blood. The receptors shown here come from a woman in her thirties in good health. Each CDR3 is given with its conserved first and last residue. A D gene is named only where the DNA matches it firmly. Clone size is shown for a subset of rows, as once, few, many or a class of expanded clone.

V gene: TRBV28; CDR3 length: 16; D gene: .; J gene: TRBJ2-2; clone size: .; CDR3 protein: CASSSPRGEHLLKLFF; CDR3 DNA: TGTGCCAGCAGTTCTCCGAGGGGAGAGCACCTTTTGAAGCTGTTTTTT
V gene: TRBV28; CDR3 length: 14; D gene: .; J gene: TRBJ2-3; clone size: .; CDR3 protein: CASSTGTRPDTQYF; CDR3 DNA: TGTGCCAGCAGTACCGGGACAAGACCTGATACGCAGTATTTT
V gene: TRBV28; CDR3 length: 13; D gene: .; J gene: TRBJ2-3; clone size: once; CDR3 protein: CASSRSDTDTQYF; CDR3 DNA: TGTGCCAGCAGTCGGTCAGACACAGATACGCAGTATTTT
V gene: TRBV18; CDR3 length: 14; D gene: TRBD1; J gene: TRBJ2-1; clone size: once; CDR3 protein: CASSPGTGNTEQFF; CDR3 DNA: TGTGCCAGCTCACCTGGGACAGGTAATACTGAGCAGTTCTTC
V gene: TRBV4-1; CDR3 length: 14; D gene: TRBD1; J gene: TRBJ1-1; clone size: once; CDR3 protein: CASSTRQGFTEAFF; CDR3 DNA: TGCGCCAGCAGCACGCGACAGGGCTTCACTGAAGCTTTCTTT
V gene: TRBV27; CDR3 length: 12; D gene: .; J gene: TRBJ1-4; clone size: .; CDR3 protein: CASSEPGEKLFF; CDR3 DNA: TGTGCCAGCAGTGAACCAGGGGAAAAACTGTTTTTT
V gene: TRBV28; CDR3 length: 11; D gene: .; J gene: TRBJ1-5; clone size: .; CDR3 protein: CASSHLQPQHF; CDR3 DNA: TGTGCCAGCAGTCACCTTCAGCCCCAGCATTTT
V gene: TRBV28; CDR3 length: 14; D gene: TRBD2; J gene: TRBJ2-1; clone size: .; CDR3 protein: CASRPGTNYNEQFF; CDR3 DNA: TGTGCCAGCAGACCCGGGACTAACTACAATGAGCAGTTCTTC
V gene: TRBV5-1; CDR3 length: 17; D gene: TRBD2; J gene: TRBJ2-5; clone size: .; CDR3 protein: CASSLAKKGLFLETQYF; CDR3 DNA: TGCGCCAGCAGCTTGGCCAAAAAGGGACTATTTCTAGAGACCCAGTACTTC
V gene: TRBV6-5; CDR3 length: 16; D gene: TRBD1; J gene: TRBJ1-2; clone size: .; CDR3 protein: CASSSQGARSGYGYTF; CDR3 DNA: TGTGCCAGCAGTTCCCAGGGGGCCAGGTCGGGCTATGGCTACACCTTC
V gene: TRBV28; CDR3 length: 16; D gene: .; J gene: TRBJ1-1; clone size: .; CDR3 protein: CASLPPGGSGITEAFF; CDR3 DNA: TGTGCCAGCCTACCACCGGGGGGATCGGGAATCACTGAAGCTTTCTTT
V gene: TRBV5-1; CDR3 length: 17; D gene: TRBD1; J gene: TRBJ2-1; clone size: .; CDR3 protein: CASSLGSSGTGLNEQFF; CDR3 DNA: TGCGCCAGCAGCTTGGGCAGCTCCGGGACAGGGCTAAATGAGCAGTTCTTC
V gene: TRBV13; CDR3 length: 14; D gene: TRBD1; J gene: TRBJ2-7; clone size: .; CDR3 protein: CASSSTGTGDEQYF; CDR3 DNA: TGTGCCAGCAGCTCGACCGGGACAGGGGACGAGCAGTACTTC
V gene: TRBV7-7; CDR3 length: 14; D gene: TRBD2; J gene: TRBJ2-7; clone size: .; CDR3 protein: CASSLAGLAGEQYF; CDR3 DNA: TGTGCCAGCAGCTTAGCGGGACTAGCGGGCGAGCAGTACTTC
V gene: TRBV28; CDR3 length: 15; D gene: .; J gene: TRBJ2-5; clone size: .; CDR3 protein: CASSSPPILQETQYF; CDR3 DNA: TGTGCCAGCAGTTCCCCCCCAATCCTACAAGAGACCCAGTACTTC
V gene: TRBV4-1; CDR3 length: 17; D gene: .; J gene: TRBJ2-2; clone size: .; CDR3 protein: CASSQDLRDNKRWELFF; CDR3 DNA: TGCGCCAGCAGCCAAGACCTTCGGGACAACAAGCGGTGGGAGCTGTTTTTT
V gene: TRBV4-1; CDR3 length: 17; D gene: .; J gene: TRBJ1-4; clone size: .; CDR3 protein: CASSPTRRGAANEKLFF; CDR3 DNA: TGCGCCAGCAGCCCGACGAGGCGAGGGGCTGCTAATGAAAAACTGTTTTTT